This TCR beta chain was captured by sequencing in a study of control samples from healthy donors and cancer patients. Libraries were prepared by immunoSEQ multiplex PCR; TCRdb keeps only in-frame clonotypes and omits some of them. Among roughly 120,000 clones, around 89% were seen once, and the ten largest hold almost 40%. The V end was cut by 7 bases, the J end by 7 bases, with 13 bases between. Germline CDR1 is MNHNY and CDR2 is SVGAGI (reference sequence). The CDR3 is 13 amino acids. The chain employs TRBV6-6 and TRBJ1-4; no clear D gene. This receptor was taken from a man aged 50 to 60 in good health. Sequencing used blood. In DNA, the CDR3 is TGTGCCAGCAATCCCGGGCCTGGTGAAAAACTGTTTTTT. Its translation: CASNPGPGEKLFF.